This T cell receptor (beta chain) comes out of a study of Ad26.COV2.S vaccination and SARS-CoV-2 variants. Overall study context: Intramuscularly, Ad26.COV2.S was given either once or twice, 56 days apart. The study's findings and limits: Measurement of non-spike TCR breadth gave similar results in vaccine and placebo recipients.

On this clone itself: The antigen is unknown.

Sequencing used immunoSEQ multiplex PCR; TCRdb keeps in-frame clones, though not all of them. The table has approximately 420,000 clones, about nine tenths seen once. Described treatment: about 20 received Ad26.COV2.S at low or high dose, single or two shots; about 5 received placebo; per-sample allocation not given. Day 63 after the first vaccine or placebo injection was the time point for sampling. CDR1 and CDR2 (germline): LNHDA, SQIVND (reference sequence). This CDR3 has 15 residues. V lost 2 bases, J lost 0 bases, and 7 bases lay in between. The source material was peripheral blood, sampled in a trial of Ad26.COV2.S vaccine versus placebo. This clonotype was obtained from a person between 18 and 65 years old who received the Ad26.COV2.S COVID-19 vaccine or a placebo. The chain is built from TRBV19 and TRBJ1-4, with D uncertain. The DNA of the CDR3 is TGTGCCAGTAGTATATCCATAACAACTAATGAAAAACTGTTTTTT. Encoded protein: CASSISITTNEKLFF.